Below, one TCR beta chain is given with its context. Profiling relied on immunoSEQ multiplex PCR, and the TCRdb table lists in-frame clones only, not all of them. There are 55,000 to 80,000 clones in the sample; 80% to 90% occur only once, and nearly 3.5% lies in the top ten. The data were obtained in a study of neoadjuvant anti-PD-1 for oral cavity cancer. Germline CDR1 and CDR2: SGHRS and YFSETQ. There are 14 residues in the CDR3. V was clipped by 7 bases and J by 3 bases, with 13 bases between them. The clonotype was recovered from a person aged 35-79 years with oral cavity squamous cell carcinoma. This sample comprised PBMCs, obtained before nivolumab (anti-PD-1) treatment. The chain has TRBV5-1 and TRBJ1-4; weak D call: TRBD1 (6 bases). The CDR3 DNA reads TGCGCCAGCGGTCAGGGGATATCTAATGAAAAACTGTTTTTT. It is translated as CASGQGISNEKLFF.